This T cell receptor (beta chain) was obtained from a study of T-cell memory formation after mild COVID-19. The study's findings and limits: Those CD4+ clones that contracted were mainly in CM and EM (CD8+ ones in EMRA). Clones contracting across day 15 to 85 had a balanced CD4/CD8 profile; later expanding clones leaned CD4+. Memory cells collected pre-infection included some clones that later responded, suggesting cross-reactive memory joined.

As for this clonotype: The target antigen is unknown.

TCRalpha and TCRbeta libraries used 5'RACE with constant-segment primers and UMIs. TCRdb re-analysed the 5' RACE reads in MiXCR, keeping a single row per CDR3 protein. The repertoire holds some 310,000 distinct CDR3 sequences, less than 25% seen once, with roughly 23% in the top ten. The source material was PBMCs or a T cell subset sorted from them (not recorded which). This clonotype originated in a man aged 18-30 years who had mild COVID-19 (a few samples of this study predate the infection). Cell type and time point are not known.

This CDR3 is CASSIDGLPYNEQFF. CDR3 nucleotides: TGTGCCAGCAGCATAGACGGCCTTCCCTACAATGAGCAGTTCTTC. This chain links TRBV9 with TRBJ2-1; no firm D call. The CDR3 length is 15 residues. Germline V gene lookup returns CDR1 SGDLS and CDR2 YYNGEE. V was cut by 4 bases and J by 2 bases, with 13 bases left in between.